These 28 T cell receptor beta chains came from one sample sequenced in a study of T cells after yellow fever vaccination. TCRdb re-analysed the 5' RACE reads in MiXCR, keeping a single row per CDR3 protein. The sample consists of hundreds of thousands of distinct CDR3 sequences, less than 15% of them appearing once. The input for sequencing was PBMCs, taken on the day of the yellow fever booster vaccination. These receptors all come from a man younger than 45 who received the YFV17D yellow fever vaccine.

This clonotype has more than one count but fewer than ten. The V gene is TRBV20-1, the J gene TRBJ1-2; D perhaps matches TRBD1 (6 bases). Germline-derived CDR1 and CDR2 are DFQATT and SNEGSKA (reference sequence). This CDR3 region has 13 residues. The ends were cut back, 5 bases at V and 8 bases at J, with 18 bases in the middle. CDR3 nucleotide sequence: TGCAGTGCTCCGAGGAGGGGGGCGCAAGGCTACACCTTC. Protein: CSAPRRGAQGYTF.

This clonotype came up a few times. The chain combines TRBV20-1 with TRBJ2-1; tentative D call: TRBD1 (5 bases). Looked up from germline, CDR1 is DFQATT and CDR2 is SNEGSKA (reference sequence). This CDR3 is 17 amino acids long. Deletions cut 4 bases from V and 1 base from J, with 20 bases between. The CDR3: CSATGYTVKGSYNEQFF. Here the CDR3 DNA reads TGCAGTGCTACCGGGTATACCGTGAAGGGGTCCTACAATGAGCAGTTCTTC.

A few counts support this clonotype. The chain links TRBV2 to TRBJ2-1; no clear D. V lost 3 bases, J lost 12 bases, and 9 bases lay in between. Germline loops: CDR1 SNHLY, CDR2 FYNNEI. The CDR3 sequence is 11 residues long. CDR3 nucleotides: TGTGCCAGCAGTGATGGACGGCTGCAGTTCTTC. Protein product: CASSDGRLQFF.

J is TRBJ2-1 and V is TRBV12-3 or TRBV12-4, with D possibly matching TRBD1 (5 bases). The CDR3 contains 12 residues. Trimming removed 6 bases from V and 6 bases from J, with 9 bases in between. The CDR3 loop is CASSQGLNEQFF. The CDR3 DNA reads as TGTGCCAGCAGCCAGGGCCTCAATGAGCAGTTCTTC.

This clonotype was detected ten times or more. A read error may produce the germline difference seen at one junction end. J is TRBJ2-3 and V is TRBV5-1; perhaps TRBD1 as D (5 bases). CDR1 is SGHRS and CDR2 is YFSETQ in the germline V gene. CDR3 length equals 14 residues. The CDR3 region is CASSLALAGDTQYF. DNA of the CDR3: TGTGCCAGCAGCTTAGCTCTCGCAGGGGATACGCAGTATTTT.

This clonotype was observed a few times. The J gene is TRBJ2-5, the V gene TRBV20-1; the match to TRBD2 covers 8 bases. Trimming at V came to 6 bases and at J to 2 bases, leaving 11 bases not matched to a gene. Looked up from germline, CDR1 is DFQATT and CDR2 is SNEGSKA (reference sequence). The CDR3 contains 15 residues. The CDR3 nucleotides read TGCAGTGCCCAGGGTGGGAGCGGGGGACAAGAGACCCAGTACTTC. Its protein is CSAQGGSGGQETQYF.

This sequence joins TRBV30 and TRBJ2-2; 10 bases agree with TRBD2. Per the germline V gene, CDR1 is GTSNPN and CDR2 is SVGIG (reference sequence). Trimming removed 4 bases from V and 3 bases from J; junction bases left unmatched: 8. This CDR3 has 16 amino acids. DNA of the CDR3: TGTGCCTGGACTCGGGCTAGCGGGAGATACACCGGGGAGCTGTTTTTT. Its translation is CAWTRASGRYTGELFF.

This clonotype was recorded a few times. The genes are TRBV27 and TRBJ2-1, with 8 bases that match TRBD2. J was trimmed by 3 bases and V by 5 bases; bases with no gene match: 9. This CDR3 spans 16 amino acids. Germline lookup yields CDR1 MNHEY and CDR2 SMNVEV (reference sequence). The CDR3 region has the DNA TGTGCCAGCAGTCCATTTAGCGGGGCTAGCTACAATGAGCAGTTCTTC. Translated, it gives CASSPFSGASYNEQFF.

V is TRBV6-5 and J is TRBJ2-7, with 9 bases aligning to TRBD1. V lost 7 bases, J lost 6 bases, and 16 bases stayed unmatched. This CDR3 is 16 amino acids long. Germline V gene data show CDR1 as MNHEY and CDR2 as SVGAGI. CDR3 sequence reads: CASTADPGQGWAEQYF. In DNA form, the CDR3 reads TGTGCCAGCACAGCCGATCCGGGACAGGGATGGGCCGAGCAGTACTTC.

Only a few counts were recorded for this clonotype. This rearrangement joins TRBV20-1 to TRBJ2-1; D unclear. There are 14 residues in the CDR3. V was pared by 5 bases and J by 0 bases, with 11 bases between. CDR1 is DFQATT and CDR2 is SNEGSKA in the germline V gene (reference sequence). Written as DNA, the CDR3 is TGCAGTGCTGAGTATAGGAGCTCCTACAATGAGCAGTTCTTC. Translated: CSAEYRSSYNEQFF.

The chain is built from TRBV29-1 and TRBJ2-7, with D possibly TRBD2 on 6 matching bases. Trimming took 6 bases from V and 3 from J, leaving 18 bases between them. CDR3 length: 14 amino acids. Germline V lookup: CDR1 SQVTM, CDR2 ANQGSEA. The CDR3 is CSVADRAGGYEQYF. The CDR3 coding sequence is TGCAGCGTCGCCGACCGTGCCGGGGGCTACGAGCAGTACTTC.

This clonotype was recorded a few times. The rearrangement joins TRBV11-3 to TRBJ2-3; 12 bases align to TRBD2. CDR3 length: 14 residues. Per germline, CDR1 SGHNT and CDR2 YENEEA. Trimming removed 5 bases from V and 10 bases from J; junction bases left unmatched: 7. Written as DNA, the CDR3 is TGTGCCAGCAGCCCGACTAGCGGGAGCCCCCCGCAGTATTTT. Its protein is CASSPTSGSPPQYF.

This clonotype appeared many times. The CDR3 sequence is CASSYGTTDGYTF. The CDR3 DNA sequence: TGTGCCAGCAGTTACGGGACAACTGATGGCTACACCTTC. The chain is built from TRBV6-5 and TRBJ1-2, with D tentatively TRBD1 (6 bases). The CDR3 consists of 13 residues. Germline V gives CDR1 MNHEY, CDR2 SVGAGI. The germline V and J ends were trimmed by 2 bases and 6 bases, with 10 bases remaining between them.

The chain carries TRBV12-3 or TRBV12-4 and TRBJ2-5, with no clear D. The CDR3 has 14 amino acids. The V end was cut by 5 bases, the J end by 5 bases, with 15 bases between. The CDR3 region has the DNA TGTGCCAGCAGTCCACGGACCGCCTGGGAGACCCAGTACTTC. Amino acids: CASSPRTAWETQYF.

This clonotype has more than one count but fewer than ten. The CDR3 loop reads CASSWRLAGQFF. As DNA, the CDR3 is TGTGCCAGCAGCTGGCGGCTAGCGGGGCAGTTCTTC. This rearrangement joins TRBV5-6 to TRBJ2-1; 8 nucleotides align to TRBD2. Germline loops: CDR1 SGHDT, CDR2 YYEEEE. The length of the CDR3 is 12 residues. Trimming at V came to 3 bases and at J to 12 bases, leaving 5 bases not matched to a gene.

This clonotype showed up just once. One end of the junction fails to match germline, which may point to a read error. V is TRBV5-5 and J is TRBJ2-1; D possibly corresponds to TRBD2 (6 bases). The germline V gene encodes CDR1 SGHKS and CDR2 YYEKEE (reference sequence). The CDR3 totals 16 residues. This chain's CDR3 is CASSAIAGTEDDELFF. The CDR3 DNA follows: TGTGCCAGCAGCGCTATAGCCGGGACTGAGGACGATGAGCTGTTCTTC.

V is TRBV28 and J is TRBJ2-6; D call uncertain. This CDR3 spans 14 amino acids. The germline CDR1 and CDR2 sequences are MDHEN and SYDVKM. V lost 4 bases and J lost 3, with 7 bases in between. This chain's CDR3 is CASSSFDGANVLTF. The CDR3 nucleotides are TGTGCCAGCAGTTCCTTTGATGGGGCCAACGTCCTGACTTTC. The full variable domain, rest sourced from reference TRBV28 and TRBJ2-6, is DVKVTQSSRYLVKRTGEKVFLECVQDMDHENMFWYRQDPGLGLRLIYFSYDVKMKEKGDIPEGYSVSREKKERFSLILESASTNQTSMYLCASSSFDGANVLTFGAGSRLTVL.

This CDR3 is CASRGTRGIGELFF. In nucleotides, the CDR3 is TGCGCCAGCAGAGGGACACGGGGGATCGGGGAGCTGTTTTTT. The chain recombines TRBV4-3 with TRBJ2-2, with D perhaps being TRBD1 or TRBD2 (6 bases each). Trimming stripped 6 bases from V and 7 bases from J, with 15 bases between. The CDR3 is 14 residues long. Per the germline V gene, CDR1 is LGHNA and CDR2 is YSLEER.

The rearrangement uses TRBV30 and TRBJ2-5, with D unclear. The germline V gene has CDR1 GTSNPN and CDR2 SVGIG (reference sequence). V lost 2 bases and J lost 4, with 5 bases in between. The CDR3 is 11 residues long. The CDR3 is CAWSISETQYF. DNA of the CDR3: TGTGCCTGGAGTATCTCAGAGACCCAGTACTTC.

This clonotype was counted a few times. The chain recombines TRBV20-1 with TRBJ2-7, with 11 bases identical to TRBD2. CDR1 DFQATT and CDR2 SNEGSKA come from the germline V gene (reference sequence). Trimming cost V 2 bases and J 1 base; bases outside gene matches: 16. This CDR3 comprises 19 residues. The DNA of the CDR3 is TGCAGTGCTAGAACCTACCGCTTCCATGGGACTAGCGGTTCCTACGAGCAGTACTTC. Translating gives CSARTYRFHGTSGSYEQYF.

The J gene is TRBJ1-5, the V gene TRBV12-3 or TRBV12-4; D is unclear. This CDR3 spans 14 amino acids. V was clipped by 3 bases and J by 3 bases, with 9 bases between them. This CDR3 is CASSFEGNNQPQHF. In DNA form, the CDR3 reads TGTGCCAGCAGTTTTGAGGGAAACAATCAGCCCCAGCATTTT.

The chain recombines TRBV25-1 with TRBJ2-5, with unresolved D. The V end lost 3 bases, the J end lost 1 base, and 6 bases lay between the germline ends. Germline V gene lookup returns CDR1 MGHDK and CDR2 SYGVNS. The CDR3 loop spans 13 amino acids. The CDR3 is CASSDGGQETQYF. Written as DNA, the CDR3 is TGTGCCAGCAGTGACGGTGGCCAAGAGACCCAGTACTTC.

The chain combines TRBV3-1 with TRBJ1-1; the D gene is possibly TRBD1 (5 bases). There are 15 residues in the CDR3. Trimming removed 2 bases from V and 1 base from J, with 11 bases in between. CDR1 and CDR2 (germline): LGHDT, YNNKEL (reference sequence). The CDR3 is CASSQTGVSNTEAFF. The CDR3 DNA reads TGTGCCAGCAGCCAAACGGGGGTATCGAACACTGAAGCTTTCTTT.

The sample holds a few counts of this clonotype. V and J are TRBV3-1 and TRBJ2-4, with TRBD1 matching over 7 bases. Losses at the gene ends were 3 bases for V and 6 bases for J; bases not matched to a gene: 8. Germline CDR1 reads LGHDT; CDR2 reads YNNKEL (reference sequence). The CDR3 extends over 15 amino acids. The CDR3 here is CASSHHRDRRNIQYF. The CDR3 DNA sequence: TGTGCCAGCAGCCACCACCGGGACAGAAGAAACATTCAGTACTTC.

The V gene is TRBV19, the J gene TRBJ2-7, with D hard to call. The CDR3 extends over 13 amino acids. CDR1 and CDR2 (germline): LNHDA, SQIVND (reference sequence). Trimming stripped 3 bases from V and 0 bases from J, with 6 bases between. The CDR3 reads CASSMASSYEQYF. In DNA, the CDR3 is TGTGCCAGTAGTATGGCTAGCTCCTACGAGCAGTACTTC.

The V call is TRBV20-1, the J call TRBJ1-4; D is perhaps TRBD1 (6 bases). Germline CDR1 is DFQATT and CDR2 is SNEGSKA (reference sequence). Trimming removed 3 bases at V and 8 bases at J, with 16 bases between. The CDR3 length is 14 residues. The CDR3 is CSARDDRIREKLFF. The CDR3 DNA reads TGCAGTGCTAGGGACGACAGGATACGGGAAAAACTGTTTTTT.

The table lists this clonotype with a few counts. The rearrangement links TRBV7-2 to TRBJ2-5; 10 nucleotides match TRBD2. With V trimmed by 5 bases and J by 4 bases, 10 bases remained unmatched. CDR3 length equals 16 residues. Germline CDR1 and CDR2: SGHTA and FQGNSA. The CDR3 nucleotides are TGTGCCAGCAGCATACGAGCGGGAGGGTTTCCAGAGACCCAGTACTTC. Translated: CASSIRAGGFPETQYF.

The rearrangement joins TRBV7-2 to TRBJ2-4; D is perhaps TRBD2 (7 bases). Deletions cut 10 bases from V and 0 bases from J, with 19 bases between. CDR1 and CDR2 (germline): SGHTA, FQGNSA. The CDR3 has 16 amino acids. The CDR3 loop reads CATTEGGALAKNIQYF. The CDR3 DNA sequence: TGTGCCACAACCGAAGGGGGGGCTCTAGCCAAAAACATTCAGTACTTC.